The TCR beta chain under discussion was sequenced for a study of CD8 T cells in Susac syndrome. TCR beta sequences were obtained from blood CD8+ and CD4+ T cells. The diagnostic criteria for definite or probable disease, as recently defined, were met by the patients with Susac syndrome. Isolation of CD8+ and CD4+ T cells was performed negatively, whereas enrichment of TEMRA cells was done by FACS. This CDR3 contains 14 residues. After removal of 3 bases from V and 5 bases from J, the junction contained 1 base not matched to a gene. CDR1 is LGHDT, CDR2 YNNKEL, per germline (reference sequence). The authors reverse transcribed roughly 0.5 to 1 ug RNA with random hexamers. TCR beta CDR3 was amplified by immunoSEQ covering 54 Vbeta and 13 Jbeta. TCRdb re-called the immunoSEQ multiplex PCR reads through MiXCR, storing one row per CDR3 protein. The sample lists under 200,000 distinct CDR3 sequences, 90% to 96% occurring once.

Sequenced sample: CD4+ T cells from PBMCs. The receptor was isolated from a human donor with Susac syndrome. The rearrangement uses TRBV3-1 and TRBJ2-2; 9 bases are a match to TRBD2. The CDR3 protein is CASSQGLATGELFF. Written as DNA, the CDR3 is TGTGCCAGCAGCCAGGGACTAGCAACCGGGGAGCTGTTTTTT.